The sample holds a few counts of the clone carrying this TCR beta chain. The sample comes from a study of blood T cell repertoires in COVID-19. Study at large: COVID-19 samples collected from the United States, Italy and Spain covered acute and convalescent phases. Sources were T cells, B-cell-depleted T cells, or PBMCs; the material itself was cDNA or gDNA.

Per the authors' pipeline: Quantification of nucleated cells was approximated via reference gene primer amplification. The assay was immunoSEQ multiplex PCR, and TCRdb's table has in-frame clones only and misses some. V, J and clone size reflect that table, while D and trimming were determined from the DNA. The sample lists 150,000 to 200,000 clones; 86% were seen once. CDR1 and CDR2 from the germline V gene are SGHRS and YFSETQ. Trimming took 5 bases from V and 5 from J, leaving 11 bases between them. This CDR3 is 13 amino acids long. The receptor was isolated from a man between 65 and 85 years old with acute or convalescent COVID-19. The rearrangement joins TRBV5-1 to TRBJ1-5; D is possibly TRBD1 (5 bases). The material sequenced was peripheral blood. CDR3 in amino acids: CASSPEGDQPQHF. The CDR3 bases are TGCGCCAGCAGTCCAGAAGGGGATCAGCCCCAGCATTTT. The full variable domain, completed using reference TRBV5-1 and TRBJ1-5, is KAGVTQTPRYLIKTRGQQVTLSCSPISGHRSVSWYQQTPGQGLQFLFEYFSETQRNKGNFPGRFSGRQFSNSRSEMNVSTLELGDSALYLCASSPEGDQPQHFGDGTRLSIL.